The next 17 T cell receptor beta chains were all read from a single sample in a study of regulatory T cells in long-lasting Graves disease. Time point specified: persistent/refractory GD, antithyroid drugs over 5 years with positive TRAb. From PBMCs, RNA was extracted and then used to make the TCR library. Arm-PCR of CDR3 regions with iRepertoire HTBI primers generated TCR beta libraries. TCRdb itself ran the multiplex PCR reads through MiXCR, one entry per CDR3 protein. The sample records hundreds of thousands of distinct CDR3 sequences, under 25% being singletons. Sequenced material: peripheral blood mononuclear cells (PBMCs), taken when the disease was refractory, from a patient treated with antithyroid drugs. The receptors derive from a female donor with Graves disease.

This clonotype was counted only a few times. V gene TRBV6-2 or TRBV6-3 combines with J gene TRBJ1-2; the D is unclear. This CDR3 has 12 residues. Trimming cost V 5 bases and J 7 bases, with 11 bases left between them. From germline, CDR1 is MNHEY and CDR2 SVGEGT. The CDR3 region is CASSDPGGGYTF. The CDR3 DNA reads as TGTGCCAGCAGTGATCCAGGAGGTGGCTACACCTTC.

This clonotype has just a few counts. The chain recombines TRBV12-3 or TRBV12-4 with TRBJ2-1, with TRBD2 matching 11 bases. CDR3 size: 16 residues. J lost 2 bases, V lost 5 bases, and 5 bases had no gene match. CDR3 in amino acids: CASSARLAGPYNEQFF. DNA of the CDR3: TGTGCCAGCAGTGCCAGACTAGCGGGACCCTACAATGAGCAGTTCTTC.

In its sample, this clonotype was seen many times. Written as DNA, the CDR3 is TGCAGTGCTAGAGTGACAGCGGGACCGGATAACATTCAGTACTTC. This codes for CSARVTAGPDNIQYF. The J gene is TRBJ2-4, the V gene TRBV20-1, with 7 bases lining up with TRBD2. J gave up 7 bases and V 1 base, and 10 bases lay outside the gene matches. This CDR3 has 15 amino acids. Germline assignment: CDR1 DFQATT and CDR2 SNEGSKA (reference sequence).

Comment on this clonotype: One base away lies a much larger clone, so this may be a sequencing read error. V and J are TRBV6-1 and TRBJ2-7, with TRBD1 as a possible D gene (6 bases). The V and J ends lost 8 bases and 4 bases respectively, with 18 bases between them. The CDR3 sequence is 14 residues long. Germline V gene sequence: CDR1 MNHNS, CDR2 SASEGT. In DNA, the CDR3 is TGTGCCAGCTTTGACGGCGCGAGGGGGTACGAGCAGTACTTC. As protein: CASFDGARGYEQYF.

The V and J genes are TRBV27 and TRBJ2-2, with D perhaps being TRBD1 or TRBD2 (5 bases each). CDR3 length: 15 amino acids. Deletions cut 0 bases from V and 3 bases from J, with 8 bases between. Germline V CDR1 and CDR2: MNHEY, SMNVEV (reference sequence). Here the CDR3 DNA reads TGTGCCAGCAGTTTATCCGGGGCCCACACCGGGGAGCTGTTTTTT. Translating gives CASSLSGAHTGELFF.

The V gene is TRBV5-5, the J gene TRBJ1-2; D not resolved. Trimming stripped 0 bases from V and 4 bases from J, with 10 bases between. The length of the CDR3 is 14 residues. Germline lookup yields CDR1 SGHKS and CDR2 YYEKEE (reference sequence). The CDR3: CASSLERNPYGYTF. The CDR3 DNA follows: TGTGCCAGCAGCTTGGAGAGGAACCCCTATGGCTACACCTTC. Together with reference TRBV5-5 and TRBJ1-2, the CDR3 gives the full variable domain: DAGVTQSPTHLIKTRGQQVTLRCSPISGHKSVSWYQQVLGQGPQFIFQYYEKEERGRGNFPDRFSARQFPNYSSELNVNALLLGDSALYLCASSLERNPYGYTFGSGTRLTVV.

This clonotype was picked up many times. The rearrangement uses TRBV7-8 and TRBJ2-5; unclear D gene. V was pared by 5 bases and J by 5 bases, with 9 bases between. The CDR3 has 12 amino acids. Germline-derived CDR1 and CDR2 are SGHVS and FQNEAQ. Here the CDR3 reads CASSRILETQYF. Written as DNA, the CDR3 is TGTGCCAGCAGCCGAATTCTGGAGACCCAGTACTTC.

Regarding this clonotype: The conserved final phenylalanine or tryptophan is absent from the CDR3, which likely points to a read error. The chain uses TRBV7-2 and TRBJ2-7; TRBD2 aligns across 8 bases. Germline CDR1 is SGHTA and CDR2 is FQGNSA. Germline trimming cut 5 bases from V and 2 bases from J; bases unmatched to any gene: 5. CDR3 length: 14 residues. CDR3 region: CASSARGRPYEQYL. The CDR3 DNA is TGTGCCAGCAGCGCGCGCGGGAGGCCCTACGAGCAGTACCTC.

The chain employs TRBV11-2 and TRBJ2-1; no clear D gene. CDR1 and CDR2 from the germline V gene are SGHAT and FQNNGV. The CDR3 is 11 residues long. Deletions cut 5 bases from V and 7 bases from J, with 6 bases between. CDR3 amino acids: CASSDLNEQFF. The CDR3 DNA reads as TGTGCCAGCAGCGACCTGAATGAGCAGTTCTTC.

This clonotype appeared many times. The chain employs TRBV28 and TRBJ1-6; 7 bases agree with TRBD1. The CDR3 extends over 14 amino acids. V dropped 5 bases and J dropped 11; count of bases not matched to a gene: 9. Germline V gene lookup returns CDR1 MDHEN and CDR2 SYDVKM. As DNA, the CDR3 is TGTGCCAGCAGTCGGGGACAGCTAGAGCCACCCCTCCACTTT. This encodes CASSRGQLEPPLHF.

This chain connects TRBV16 to TRBJ1-5, with unresolved D. V lost 0 bases, J lost 7 bases, and 16 bases lay in between. The CDR3 loop spans 16 amino acids. Germline CDR1 reads KGHSY; CDR2 reads FQNENV. Written as DNA, the CDR3 is TGTGCCAGCAGCCAATCCGGGCCAGCCCCCGGACAGCCCCAGCATTTT. Its protein product is CASSQSGPAPGQPQHF.

A word on this clonotype: Germline and junction disagree at one end, which may indicate a read error. The V gene is TRBV7-9, the J gene TRBJ2-6, with a weak D call TRBD2 (7 bases). Per germline, CDR1 SEHNR and CDR2 FQNEAQ (reference sequence). The CDR3 is made up of 17 amino acids. The chain's CDR3 is CASSFGGAATGANVLTF. The CDR3 DNA sequence: TGTGCCAGCAGCTTTGGGGGGGCGGCAACTGGAGCCAACGTCCTGACTTTC.

The J gene is TRBJ2-7, the V gene TRBV3-1, with TRBD1 matching 10 bases. The CDR3 extends over 14 amino acids. J lost 4 bases, V lost 7 bases, and 7 bases had no gene match. Germline-derived CDR1 and CDR2 are LGHDT and YNNKEL (reference sequence). Here the CDR3 DNA reads TGTGCCAGCACCCCCGGGACAGGGGATTACGAGCAGTACTTC. Its translation: CASTPGTGDYEQYF.

This clonotype came up many times. V usage is TRBV27 and J usage is TRBJ2-7; possible D gene TRBD1, 5 bases. The CDR3 loop spans 14 amino acids. Trimming cost V 4 bases and J 6 bases, with 16 bases left between them. Germline assignment: CDR1 MNHEY and CDR2 SMNVEV (reference sequence). The CDR3 protein is CASSSGQGPGEQYF. The CDR3 DNA follows: TGTGCCAGCAGTTCCGGACAAGGGCCAGGCGAGCAGTACTTC.

This clonotype has a handful of counts. The chain employs TRBV28 and TRBJ2-7, with D uncertain. From germline, CDR1 is MDHEN and CDR2 SYDVKM. Trimming took off 2 bases at V and 2 bases at J, with 13 bases between the two ends. CDR3 length: 15 residues. The CDR3 DNA reads TGTGCCAGCAGTTTACGAAACAGAGAGACCTACGAGCAGTACTTC. This translates into CASSLRNRETYEQYF.

At least ten counts were recorded for this clonotype. The chain combines TRBV2 with TRBJ2-5; the D call may be TRBD1 or TRBD2 (5 bases each). Trimming cost V 5 bases and J 1 base, with 14 bases left between them. Germline V CDR1 and CDR2: SNHLY, FYNNEI. This CDR3 is built from 15 residues. This CDR3 reads CASSPRDALQETQYF. DNA for the CDR3: TGTGCCAGCAGTCCTAGGGACGCACTCCAAGAGACCCAGTACTTC.

At least ten counts were recorded for this clonotype. J is TRBJ2-5 and V is TRBV6-5; maybe TRBD1 (6 bases). The germline gives CDR1 MNHEY, CDR2 SVGAGI. CDR3 length equals 15 residues. V was clipped by 1 base and J by 5 bases, with 14 bases between them. The CDR3 DNA is TGTGCCAGCAGTTACTGGGGGCAAAGAGGGGAGACCCAGTACTTC. The encoded protein is CASSYWGQRGETQYF.